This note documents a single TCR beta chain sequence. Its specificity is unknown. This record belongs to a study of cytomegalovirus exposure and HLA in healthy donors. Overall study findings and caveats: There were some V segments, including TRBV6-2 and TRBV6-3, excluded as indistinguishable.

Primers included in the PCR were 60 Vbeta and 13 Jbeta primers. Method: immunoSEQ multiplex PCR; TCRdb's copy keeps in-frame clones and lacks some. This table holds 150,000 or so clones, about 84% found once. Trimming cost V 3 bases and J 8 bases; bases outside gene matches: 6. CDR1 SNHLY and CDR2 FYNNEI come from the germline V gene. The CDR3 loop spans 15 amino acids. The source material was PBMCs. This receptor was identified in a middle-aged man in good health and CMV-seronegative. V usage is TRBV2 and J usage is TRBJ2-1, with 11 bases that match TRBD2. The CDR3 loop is CASSDRLAGSHEQFF. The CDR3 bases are TGTGCCAGCAGTGATCGACTAGCGGGAAGCCATGAGCAGTTCTTC.